This is a list of T cell receptor beta chains from one sample in a study of T cell responses to AZD1222 COVID-19 vaccine. Sequenced by immunoSEQ multiplex PCR; TCRdb stores in-frame clones only, minus some. This sample has 95,000 to 150,000 clones, with approximately 90% found just once. Sequences were derived from peripheral blood, sampled on day 0 of AZD1222 vaccination. Receptors originate from an adult in good health. CDR3s include the opening cysteine and the closing phenylalanine or tryptophan. The order of the fields is clone size, D gene, J gene, V gene, CDR3 DNA, CDR3 protein. The D gene is left open where the match is weak. Expanded clones get a size class; other rows say once, few or many, or leave the size out.

abundance: few
d_gene: TRBD1
j_gene: TRBJ1-3
v_gene: TRBV19
CDR3nt: TGTGCCAGTAGTATAGAACAGGGGACTGGAAACACCATATATTTT
CDR3aa: CASSIEQGTGNTIYF

abundance: -
d_gene: TRBD1
j_gene: TRBJ1-5
v_gene: TRBV18
CDR3nt: TGTGCCAGCTCACGAGGACAGGGCTCTCAGCCCCAGCATTTT
CDR3aa: CASSRGQGSQPQHF

abundance: -
d_gene: -
j_gene: TRBJ1-5
v_gene: TRBV20-1
CDR3nt: TGCAGTGCTGGTGACATCTATCAGCCCCAGCATTTT
CDR3aa: CSAGDIYQPQHF

abundance: -
d_gene: TRBD1
j_gene: TRBJ2-7
v_gene: TRBV6-6
CDR3nt: TGTGCCAGCAGGTTCCGGGACAGGACCTCCGAGCAGTACTTC
CDR3aa: CASRFRDRTSEQYF

abundance: once
d_gene: -
j_gene: TRBJ2-3
v_gene: TRBV7-3
CDR3nt: TGTGCCAGCAGCCCCCGAGGGGTTGCAGATACGCAGTATTTT
CDR3aa: CASSPRGVADTQYF

abundance: -
d_gene: TRBD2
j_gene: TRBJ2-1
v_gene: TRBV24-1
CDR3nt: TGTGCCACCAGTGACCGAGCTAGCGGACAAGGTGGGGATGAGCAGTTCTTC
CDR3aa: CATSDRASGQGGDEQFF

abundance: once
d_gene: TRBD1
j_gene: TRBJ1-5
v_gene: TRBV28
CDR3nt: TGTGCCAGCAGTGACAGGGTTTCTCAGCCCCAGCATTTT
CDR3aa: CASSDRVSQPQHF

abundance: -
d_gene: -
j_gene: TRBJ1-1
v_gene: TRBV27
CDR3nt: TGTGCCAGCAGTTTACAGGGCAACACTGAAGCTTTCTTT
CDR3aa: CASSLQGNTEAFF

abundance: few
d_gene: -
j_gene: TRBJ2-7
v_gene: TRBV30
CDR3nt: TGTGCCTGGAGTGTGGACTACGAGCAGTACTTC
CDR3aa: CAWSVDYEQYF

abundance: -
d_gene: -
j_gene: TRBJ1-2
v_gene: TRBV19
CDR3nt: TGTGCCAGTAGTATAGATCCGCAGGGGAACTATGGCTACACCTTC
CDR3aa: CASSIDPQGNYGYTF

abundance: once
d_gene: -
j_gene: TRBJ2-4
v_gene: TRBV5-1
CDR3nt: TGCGCCAGCAGCTTGGCGGGGCTGACAGGGCGGGGGGACATTCAGTACTTC
CDR3aa: CASSLAGLTGRGDIQYF

abundance: -
d_gene: -
j_gene: TRBJ1-6
v_gene: TRBV5-1
CDR3nt: TGCGCCAGCAGCTTGGAGGGCCAGGGGAGTTCACCCCTCCACTTT
CDR3aa: CASSLEGQGSSPLHF

abundance: -
d_gene: -
j_gene: TRBJ2-3
v_gene: TRBV18
CDR3nt: TGTGCCAGCTCACCACCGGATACGCGGGATGTGGGGCAGTATTTT
CDR3aa: CASSPPDTRDVGQYF

abundance: -
d_gene: TRBD2
j_gene: TRBJ2-1
v_gene: TRBV12-5
CDR3nt: TGTGCTAGTGGTTGGGCTAGCGGCTACAATGAGCAGTTCTTC
CDR3aa: CASGWASGYNEQFF

abundance: -
d_gene: TRBD1
j_gene: TRBJ2-1
v_gene: TRBV5-4
CDR3nt: TGTGCCAGCAGCTTACCAGGGGGAAGATACAATGAGCAGTTCTTC
CDR3aa: CASSLPGGRYNEQFF

abundance: -
d_gene: -
j_gene: TRBJ2-7
v_gene: TRBV3-1/TRBV3-2
CDR3nt: TGTGCCAGCAGCCGGGGGAGTTCCTACGAGCAGTACTTC
CDR3aa: CASSRGSSYEQYF

abundance: -
d_gene: TRBD1
j_gene: TRBJ1-1
v_gene: TRBV4-1
CDR3nt: TGCGCCAGCAGCCACGGGACAGCCCGGGGCACTGAAGCTTTCTTT
CDR3aa: CASSHGTARGTEAFF

abundance: few
d_gene: -
j_gene: TRBJ1-6
v_gene: TRBV25-1
CDR3nt: TGTGCCAGCAGCCCTTCGCCGGGGGGAAGTGAGTATAATTCACCCCTCCACTTT
CDR3aa: CASSPSPGGSEYNSPLHF

abundance: -
d_gene: TRBD2
j_gene: TRBJ2-7
v_gene: TRBV19
CDR3nt: TGTGCCAGTAGTATAAGTAGCGGGAGATACGAGCAGTACTTC
CDR3aa: CASSISSGRYEQYF

abundance: -
d_gene: TRBD2
j_gene: TRBJ2-1
v_gene: TRBV28
CDR3nt: TGTGCCAGCAGTCCACCTCGACTAGCACCCTACAATGAGCAGTTCTTC
CDR3aa: CASSPPRLAPYNEQFF

abundance: -
d_gene: TRBD1
j_gene: TRBJ2-7
v_gene: TRBV30
CDR3nt: TGTGCCTGGAGGGGGACAGGGGAGGACGAGCAGTACTTC
CDR3aa: CAWRGTGEDEQYF

abundance: -
d_gene: -
j_gene: TRBJ1-1
v_gene: TRBV23-1
CDR3nt: TGCGCCAGCACCCGACGGAACACTGAAGCTTTCTTT
CDR3aa: CASTRRNTEAFF

abundance: -
d_gene: TRBD1
j_gene: TRBJ1-1
v_gene: TRBV23-1
CDR3nt: TGCGCCAGCAGTCCCAAAAGGACAGGGGGAATGGCTGAAGCTTTCTTT
CDR3aa: CASSPKRTGGMAEAFF

abundance: -
d_gene: -
j_gene: TRBJ1-5
v_gene: TRBV27
CDR3nt: TGTGCCAGCAGTTCACATTTCTCTAGCAATCAGCCCCAGCATTTT
CDR3aa: CASSSHFSSNQPQHF

abundance: -
d_gene: -
j_gene: TRBJ2-7
v_gene: TRBV7-9
CDR3nt: TGTGCCAGCAGCTCAGTGGACGAGCAGTACTTC
CDR3aa: CASSSVDEQYF

abundance: few
d_gene: -
j_gene: TRBJ1-1
v_gene: TRBV2
CDR3nt: TGTGCCAGCAGTGTAAGGGGGAACACTGAAGCTTTCTTT
CDR3aa: CASSVRGNTEAFF